This T cell receptor (beta chain) stems from a study of blood T cell repertoires in COVID-19. For the study at large: COVID-19 samples, acute and convalescent, were from the United States, Italy and Spain. From T cells, B-cell-depleted T cells, or PBMCs came the material, which was cDNA or gDNA.

CDR3 length: 11 residues. Germline CDR1 and CDR2: DFQATT and SNEGSKA (reference sequence). V was clipped by 2 bases and J by 7 bases, with 8 bases between them. In the original workflow: Reference gene primer amplification gave estimated nucleated cell counts. Produced via immunoSEQ multiplex PCR; TCRdb's table is partial and in-frame only. The V and J calls and clone size were taken over from that table, and D and trimming were inferred from the DNA. The data contain 250,000 to 300,000 clones, roughly 85% of them singletons. The TCR was taken from a woman aged 70-85 years with acute or convalescent COVID-19. The rearrangement links TRBV20-1 to TRBJ1-2; D is uncertain. Material for sequencing was peripheral blood. The CDR3 here is CSARKRIGYTF. Here the CDR3 DNA reads TGCAGTGCTAGAAAGAGGATTGGCTACACCTTC.